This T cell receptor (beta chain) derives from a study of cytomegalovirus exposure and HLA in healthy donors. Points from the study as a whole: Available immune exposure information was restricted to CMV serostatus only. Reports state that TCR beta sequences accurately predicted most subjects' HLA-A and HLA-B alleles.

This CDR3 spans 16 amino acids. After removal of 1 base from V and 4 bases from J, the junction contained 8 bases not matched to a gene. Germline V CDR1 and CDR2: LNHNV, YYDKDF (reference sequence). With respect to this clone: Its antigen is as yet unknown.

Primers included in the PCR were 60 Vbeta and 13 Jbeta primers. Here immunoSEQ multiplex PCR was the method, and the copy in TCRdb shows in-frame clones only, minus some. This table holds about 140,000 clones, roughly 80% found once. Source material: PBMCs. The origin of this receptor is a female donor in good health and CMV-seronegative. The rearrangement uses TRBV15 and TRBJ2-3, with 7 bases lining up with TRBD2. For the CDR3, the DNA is TGTGCCACCAGCAGAGGTAGGCGGGAGCGGGCAGATACGCAGTATTTT. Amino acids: CATSRGRRERADTQYF.